The 25 T cell receptor beta chains in this list originate from one sample, sequenced in a study of T cell responses to AZD1222 COVID-19 vaccine. This table comes from immunoSEQ multiplex PCR, and its TCRdb copy is limited to in-frame clones, with some not included. The table has around 110,000 clones, 85% to 95% seen once. Sequencing used peripheral blood, obtained on day 0 of AZD1222 vaccination. Receptor source: an adult in good health.

This sequence joins TRBV4-1 and TRBJ2-7; D is perhaps TRBD1 or TRBD2 (5 bases each). Germline CDR1 and CDR2: MGHRA and YSYEKL. V was clipped by 1 base and J by 3 bases, with 16 bases between them. This CDR3 contains 16 residues. This chain's CDR3 is CASSQAESGPSYEQYF. CDR3 DNA: TGCGCCAGCAGCCAAGCCGAATCGGGGCCGAGCTACGAGCAGTACTTC.

The chain links TRBV30 to TRBJ1-1, with D hard to call. The germline V gene encodes CDR1 GTSNPN and CDR2 SVGIG (reference sequence). This CDR3 region has 13 residues. V dropped 3 bases and J dropped 1 base, with 9 bases sitting between them. Written as DNA, the CDR3 is TGTGCCTGGAGGTTGTGGGGGAACACTGAAGCTTTCTTT. Translation: CAWRLWGNTEAFF.

The chain carries TRBV7-9 and TRBJ2-4; either TRBD1 or TRBD2 may fit D (6 bases each). This CDR3 contains 17 residues. Germline V lookup: CDR1 SEHNR, CDR2 FQNEAQ (reference sequence). The V gene lost 5 bases and the J gene lost 8 bases, with 25 bases spanning the gap. As DNA, the CDR3 is TGTGCCAGCAGCCCACTGGTTGGGGGGCGAGTTCGGGACATTCAGTACTTC. This sequence encodes CASSPLVGGRVRDIQYF.

The chain carries TRBV29-1 and TRBJ2-1, with 9 bases identical to TRBD2. The junction had 4 bases not matched to a gene; V was cut back by 4 bases and J by 3 bases. In germline, CDR1 is SQVTM, CDR2 ANQGSEA. There are 14 residues in the CDR3. CDR3 loop: CSVVGREGYNEQFF. The CDR3 DNA reads TGCAGCGTTGTTGGGCGGGAGGGCTACAATGAGCAGTTCTTC.

This chain connects TRBV6-5 to TRBJ1-3; D is ambiguous. The V end lost 7 bases, the J end lost 4 bases, and 2 bases lay between the germline ends. Germline loops: CDR1 MNHEY, CDR2 SVGAGI. The CDR3 extends over 10 amino acids. In DNA form, the CDR3 reads TGTGCCAGCATCGGAAACACCATATATTTT. This translates into CASIGNTIYF.

V and J are TRBV18 and TRBJ1-1; 9 nucleotides line up with TRBD1. Germline loops: CDR1 KGHSH, CDR2 LQKENI. This CDR3 is built from 15 residues. V lost 0 bases to trimming and J lost 11 bases; unmatched junction nucleotides: 10. The CDR3 DNA sequence: TGTGCCAGCTCACCACCGTGGGACAGGGTCCTAATGGCTTTCTTT. It yields the protein CASSPPWDRVLMAFF.

The chain combines TRBV13 with TRBJ2-2; D is perhaps TRBD2 (5 bases). This CDR3 contains 14 residues. Germline values: CDR1 PRHDT, CDR2 FYEKMQ (reference sequence). Trimming took off 5 bases at V and 7 bases at J, with 14 bases between the two ends. The CDR3 reads CASSTGYSDGELFF. The CDR3 DNA is TGTGCCAGCAGCACGGGATATTCAGACGGGGAGCTGTTTTTT. The full variable domain, rest sourced from reference TRBV13 and TRBJ2-2, is AAGVIQSPRHLIKEKRETATLKCYPIPRHDTVYWYQQGPGQDPQFLISFYEKMQSDKGSIPDRFSAQQFSDYHSELNMSSLELGDSALYFCASSTGYSDGELFFGEGSRLTVL.

This clone was seen only a few times. This chain connects TRBV10-1 to TRBJ2-7; D unclear. The V gene lost 6 bases and the J gene lost 3 bases, with 15 bases spanning the gap. This CDR3 spans 14 amino acids. Germline CDR1 reads WNHNN; CDR2 reads SYGVQD (reference sequence). The DNA for the CDR3 is TGCGCCAGCAGCTCGATTACTGGCGTCTACGAGCAGTACTTC. Amino acids: CASSSITGVYEQYF.

V and J are TRBV14 and TRBJ2-1; no clear D gene. CDR1 SGHDN and CDR2 FVKESK come from the germline V gene. The CDR3 is made up of 15 amino acids. The germline V and J ends were trimmed by 0 bases and 5 bases, with 11 bases remaining between them. CDR3 amino acids: CASSQEWLGDNEQFF. The CDR3 DNA reads TGTGCCAGCAGCCAAGAATGGTTGGGCGACAATGAGCAGTTCTTC.

This sequence joins TRBV3-1 (or the pseudogene TRBV3-2) and TRBJ1-2, with D perhaps matching TRBD1 (6 bases). This CDR3 has 16 amino acids. V was shortened by 4 bases and J by 0 bases, with 15 bases between the two germline ends. Germline lookup yields CDR1 LGHDT and CDR2 YNNKEL (reference sequence). CDR3 residues: CASSPTGQLANYGYTF. The DNA for the CDR3 is TGTGCCAGCAGCCCGACCGGACAGTTAGCTAACTATGGCTACACCTTC.

V is TRBV5-1 and J is TRBJ1-4, with D unclear. V lost 4 bases to trimming and J lost 4 bases, with 20 bases between them. CDR3 length equals 17 residues. In germline, CDR1 is SGHRS, CDR2 YFSETQ. The CDR3, as DNA: TGCGCCAGCAGCCCGGGGTGGGAAGTGAAGGGTAATGAAAAACTGTTTTTT. Protein product: CASSPGWEVKGNEKLFF.

This chain links TRBV6-5 with TRBJ1-4; possible D gene TRBD1, 6 bases. Trimming left V 2 bases short and J 10 bases short, with 14 bases between. CDR1 MNHEY and CDR2 SVGAGI come from the germline V gene. The CDR3 totals 14 residues. CDR3 protein: CASSYRVQGRKLFF. CDR3 nucleotides: TGTGCCAGCAGTTACCGAGTACAGGGACGAAAACTGTTTTTT.

The chain employs TRBV15 and TRBJ1-2; D possibly corresponds to TRBD1 (6 bases). V was cut by 7 bases and J by 2 bases, with 14 bases left in between. The length of the CDR3 is 14 residues. Germline V gene lookup returns CDR1 LNHNV and CDR2 YYDKDF (reference sequence). The CDR3 loop is CATTLPQGNYGYTF. CDR3 nucleotide sequence: TGTGCCACCACCCTGCCCCAGGGGAACTATGGCTACACCTTC.

The chain uses TRBV15 and TRBJ2-1, with D possibly called TRBD1 or TRBD2 (5 bases each). The germline gives CDR1 LNHNV, CDR2 YYDKDF (reference sequence). Trimming removed 0 bases from V and 3 bases from J, with 9 bases in between. The CDR3 contains 15 residues. In DNA, the CDR3 is TGTGCCACCAGCAGAGAGGGGACCATCTACAATGAGCAGTTCTTC. This gives the protein CATSREGTIYNEQFF.

The chain is built from TRBV27 and TRBJ2-6; D is undetermined. The germline V gene has CDR1 MNHEY and CDR2 SMNVEV (reference sequence). CDR3 size: 13 residues. V was shortened by 7 bases and J by 2 bases, with 6 bases between the two germline ends. Here the CDR3 DNA reads TGTGCCAGCACTGGCCCTGGGGCCAACGTCCTGACTTTC. The encoded protein is CASTGPGANVLTF.

V and J are TRBV7-6 and TRBJ2-7; D might be TRBD1 (5 bases). The CDR3 spans 15 residues. Germline V gives CDR1 SGHVS, CDR2 FNYEAQ. V was clipped by 1 base and J by 6 bases, with 16 bases between them. Written as DNA, the CDR3 is TGTGCCAGCAGCTTAGGCCCCGGACAAGACAGCGAGCAGTACTTC. Protein sequence: CASSLGPGQDSEQYF.

The chain links TRBV6-5 to TRBJ1-1; D gene unclear. The CDR3 length is 12 residues. Between the trimmed V and J ends, which lost 0 bases and 3 bases, there was a span of 2 bases. Germline V gene data show CDR1 as MNHEY and CDR2 as SVGAGI. The DNA for the CDR3 is TGTGCCAGCAGTTACTCGGACACTGAAGCTTTCTTT. It is translated as CASSYSDTEAFF.

The chain links TRBV27 to TRBJ1-2; no reliable D call. V was clipped by 8 bases and J by 8 bases, with 12 bases between them. This CDR3 is built from 11 residues. Per the germline V gene, CDR1 is MNHEY and CDR2 is SMNVEV (reference sequence). CDR3 residues: CASPRTGGYTF. The CDR3 DNA reads as TGTGCCAGCCCCCGGACCGGCGGCTACACCTTC.

This chain joins TRBV15 and TRBJ1-5, with D maybe TRBD1 (5 bases). The CDR3 extends over 19 amino acids. The V and J ends lost 1 base and 0 bases respectively, with 19 bases between them. The germline V gene has CDR1 LNHNV and CDR2 YYDKDF (reference sequence). The CDR3 region has the DNA TGTGCCACCAGCAGAGGTCCTTCCAGGGACCAGGATAGCAATCAGCCCCAGCATTTT. Protein: CATSRGPSRDQDSNQPQHF.

This chain links TRBV7-9 with TRBJ2-1; a weak D match, TRBD2 (5 bases). The V and J ends lost 4 bases and 3 bases respectively, with 16 bases between them. Germline V gene lookup returns CDR1 SEHNR and CDR2 FQNEAQ (reference sequence). This CDR3 contains 16 residues. CDR3 DNA sequence: TGTGCCAGCAGCTCCCTGCTAGGGCGGGTCTACAATGAGCAGTTCTTC. Translated, it gives CASSSLLGRVYNEQFF.

The V gene is TRBV27, the J gene TRBJ1-2, with D perhaps TRBD1 (6 bases). The V and J ends lost 5 bases and 4 bases respectively, with 17 bases between them. CDR1 and CDR2 (germline): MNHEY, SMNVEV (reference sequence). This CDR3 region has 15 residues. The CDR3 is CASSIGQPGIYGYTF. The CDR3 coding sequence is TGTGCCAGCAGTATAGGACAGCCCGGGATCTATGGCTACACCTTC.

This clone was counted a single time. The chain has TRBV13 and TRBJ2-7, with TRBD2 matching 9 bases. This CDR3 has 15 residues. Trimming removed 0 bases from V and 3 bases from J; junction bases left unmatched: 3. Germline assignment: CDR1 PRHDT and CDR2 FYEKMQ (reference sequence). CDR3 nucleotide sequence: TGTGCCAGCAGCTTAGGGACTAGCGGATTCTACGAGCAGTACTTC. It encodes CASSLGTSGFYEQYF.

This clone has only a few counts. V and J are TRBV28 and TRBJ1-2; D is undetermined. Trimming stripped 6 bases from V and 8 bases from J, with 10 bases between. Germline values: CDR1 MDHEN, CDR2 SYDVKM. CDR3 length: 11 amino acids. CDR3 amino acids: CASSRTPGYTF. The CDR3 DNA reads TGTGCCAGCAGCCGTACCCCCGGCTACACCTTC.

This chain connects TRBV28 to TRBJ1-4; D not certain. The germline CDR1 and CDR2 sequences are MDHEN and SYDVKM. Trimming removed 10 bases from V and 8 bases from J, with 11 bases in between. The CDR3 consists of 11 residues. Here the CDR3 DNA reads TGTGCCACCAAGGTATGGGAAAAACTGTTTTTT. Amino acids: CATKVWEKLFF.

This sequence joins TRBV7-9 and TRBJ2-2, with unresolved D. Germline V lookup: CDR1 SEHNR, CDR2 FQNEAQ (reference sequence). This CDR3 contains 15 residues. Trimming shortened V by 5 bases and J by 7 bases, and 17 bases separated the two germline ends. The CDR3: CASSRPGMVGGELFF. The CDR3 bases are TGTGCCAGCAGCCGTCCGGGCATGGTCGGCGGGGAGCTGTTTTTT. Complete variable domain (other parts from reference TRBV7-9 and TRBJ2-2): DTGVSQNPRHKITKRGQNVTFRCDPISEHNRLYWYRQTLGQGPEFLTYFQNEAQLEKSRLLSDRFSAERPKGSFSTLEIQRTEQGDSAMYLCASSRPGMVGGELFFGEGSRLTVL.